This TCR beta chain was profiled in a study of blood T cell repertoires in COVID-19. Study-level information: Donors in the United States, Italy and Spain gave samples during acute or convalescent COVID-19. Sources were T cells, B-cell-depleted T cells, or PBMCs; the material itself was cDNA or gDNA.

Patients from Seattle were sampled longitudinally, starting during active infection. Original data processing: Amplification with reference gene primers provided the estimates of nucleated cell counts. Method: immunoSEQ multiplex PCR; TCRdb's copy keeps in-frame clones and lacks some. V and J calls and clone size are copied from that table; D and trimming were computed from the DNA. In the table there are 200,000 to 250,000 clones, roughly nine tenths of which are singletons. The CDR3 contains 13 residues. Germline V gives CDR1 SEHNR, CDR2 FQNEAQ (reference sequence). Trimming pared 7 bases from V and 7 bases from J, leaving 16 bases between.

The TCR originated in a man between 60 and 70 years old with COVID-19, enrolled during active disease. The gene calls are TRBV7-9 and TRBJ1-2, with D perhaps matching TRBD1 (6 bases). Sequenced: peripheral blood. CDR3 coding DNA: TGTGCCAGCAACGAACAGGGATATCCTGGCTACACCTTC. Amino acid sequence: CASNEQGYPGYTF.